The 10 T cell receptor beta chains below were found in one sample sequenced in a study of T-cell reconstitution after alpha-beta-depleted transplantation in children. Unique molecular identifiers were incorporated into the prepared TCRbeta library. One entry per CDR3 protein results from TCRdb running MiXCR on the PCR reads. The table has fewer than 700,000 distinct CDR3 sequences, over 10% seen once; the top ten hold 2% to 2.5%. The material sequenced was PBMCs, mostly from graft donor cells, taken 360 days after TCRalphabeta/CD19-depleted stem cell transplant. Source of these receptors: a male patient between 10 and 17 years old who had a stem cell transplant for acute myeloid leukemia, so the T cells may come from the graft donor.

This chain links TRBV4-3 with TRBJ2-2; the match to TRBD2 covers 10 bases. The germline gives CDR1 LGHNA, CDR2 YSLEER. J gave up 1 base and V 5 bases, and 4 bases lay outside the gene matches. The length of the CDR3 is 16 residues. CDR3 residues: CASSGTSGVNTGELFF. The CDR3 coding sequence is TGCGCCAGCAGCGGCACTAGCGGGGTGAACACCGGGGAGCTGTTTTTT.

This clonotype was seen a handful of times. The rearrangement links TRBV5-1 to TRBJ2-1; 7 bases align to TRBD2. Germline-derived CDR1 and CDR2 are SGHRS and YFSETQ. The CDR3 sequence is 16 residues long. V trimming: 0 bases; J trimming: 8 bases; junction bases outside the gene matches: 11. The CDR3 region is CASSLAGGRARDEQFF. CDR3 bases: TGCGCCAGCAGCTTGGCCGGGGGGAGGGCCCGGGATGAGCAGTTCTTC.

The table lists this clonotype with a few counts. The V call is TRBV7-9, the J call TRBJ1-1, with TRBD1 as a possible D gene (5 bases). The V end was cut by 2 bases, the J end by 6 bases, with 13 bases between. The germline V gene has CDR1 SEHNR and CDR2 FQNEAQ (reference sequence). The CDR3 totals 14 residues. The DNA for the CDR3 is TGTGCCAGCAGCTTACCAGGGTGGGGGGCTGAAGCTTTCTTT. Protein product: CASSLPGWGAEAFF.

The chain employs TRBV5-1 and TRBJ2-2; 8 bases are a match to TRBD2. Trimming removed 10 bases from V and 4 bases from J; junction bases left unmatched: 15. This CDR3 region has 16 residues. Germline loops: CDR1 SGHRS, CDR2 YFSETQ. The CDR3 loop is CASLDGRALGTGELFF. Here the CDR3 DNA reads TGCGCCTCCCTGGACGGGAGGGCCTTGGGCACCGGGGAGCTGTTTTTT.

The chain links TRBV20-1 to TRBJ2-3, with 7 nucleotides matching TRBD1. Germline V gene data show CDR1 as DFQATT and CDR2 as SNEGSKA (reference sequence). With 5 bases clipped from V and 0 bases from J, the junction kept 5 bases outside the gene matches. The CDR3 is 14 amino acids. CDR3 bases: TGCAGTGCTCACGGGACAGTGAGCACAGATACGCAGTATTTT. This codes for CSAHGTVSTDTQYF.

The chain is built from TRBV29-1 and TRBJ2-1; TRBD2 matches at 11 bases. The germline CDR1 and CDR2 sequences are SQVTM and ANQGSEA. This CDR3 contains 12 residues. The DNA of the CDR3 is TGCTTCGCGGTAGCGGGGGGGAATGAGCAGTTCTTC. This encodes CFAVAGGNEQFF.

This clonotype was counted only a few times. The J gene is TRBJ2-7, the V gene TRBV6-2 or TRBV6-3; tentative D call: TRBD2 (5 bases). There are 14 residues in the CDR3. CDR1 and CDR2 from the germline V gene are MNHEY and SVGEGT. V was shortened by 2 bases and J by 3 bases, with 11 bases between the two germline ends. CDR3: CASSYDGLYYEQYF. The CDR3 DNA is TGTGCCAGCAGTTACGACGGACTTTACTACGAGCAGTACTTC.

The rearrangement links TRBV11-1 to TRBJ2-1; 7 bases are shared with TRBD2. Germline V gene lookup returns CDR1 SGHAT and CDR2 FQDESV (reference sequence). Germline trimming cut 3 bases from V and 4 bases from J; bases unmatched to any gene: 12. CDR3 length equals 17 residues. CDR3 loop: CASSFEIRDYKYNEQFF. The CDR3 DNA follows: TGTGCCAGCAGCTTCGAAATCCGGGACTATAAATACAATGAGCAGTTCTTC.

The chain combines TRBV4-2 with TRBJ2-1; TRBD2 aligns across 15 bases. Trimming removed 1 base from V and 5 bases from J; junction bases left unmatched: 12. Germline V gene data show CDR1 as LGHNA and CDR2 as YNFKEQ. CDR3 length: 20 amino acids. The CDR3, as DNA: TGTGCCAGCAGCCAAGCTGGACCCGGGACTAGCGGGAGGTCCGACAATGAGCAGTTCTTC. This translates into CASSQAGPGTSGRSDNEQFF.

Turning to this clonotype: This may arise from a read error, as a much more abundant clone is one base away. V and J are TRBV7-3 and TRBJ2-1, with TRBD2 as a possible D gene (5 bases). The CDR3 consists of 14 residues. Germline V gives CDR1 SGHTA, CDR2 FQGTGA. The CDR3 DNA reads as TGTGCCAGCAGCTTGCTAGCCCCCTACAATGATCAGTTCTTC. Its translation is CASSLLAPYNDQFF.